The rows below give T cell receptor beta chains drawn from one sample of a study of blood T cell repertoires in COVID-19. The protocol was immunoSEQ multiplex PCR, while the TCRdb copy is restricted to in-frame clones and leaves out a portion. Seen here are roughly 130,000 clones, around 80% observed once, and the top ten hold over 15%. Sequenced input: peripheral blood. Every receptor here comes from a man between 45 and 60 years old with acute or convalescent COVID-19. Both conserved end residues are trimmed from each CDR3. The order of the fields is V gene, J gene, CDR3 protein.

v_gene: TRBV28; j_gene: TRBJ1-2; CDR3aa: ASSGVAGGFVGYT
v_gene: TRBV5-3; j_gene: TRBJ1-3; CDR3aa: ARIGGLGNTIY
v_gene: TRBV2; j_gene: TRBJ1-4; CDR3aa: ASILDRVNEKLF
v_gene: TRBV7-9; j_gene: TRBJ1-1; CDR3aa: ASSPFGNTEAF
v_gene: TRBV28; j_gene: TRBJ1-2; CDR3aa: AIPLSEQGLGGYT
v_gene: TRBV10-3; j_gene: TRBJ2-1; CDR3aa: AARTSTDEQF
v_gene: TRBV6-5; j_gene: TRBJ1-6; CDR3aa: ASSYSRAQGDSPLH
v_gene: TRBV6-4; j_gene: TRBJ1-6; CDR3aa: ARGEGTPSPLH
v_gene: TRBV28; j_gene: TRBJ2-5; CDR3aa: ASRRQGFGETQY
v_gene: TRBV5-1; j_gene: TRBJ1-2; CDR3aa: ASSLGTGTQANYGYT
v_gene: TRBV6-5; j_gene: TRBJ1-2; CDR3aa: ASSPDSRLYGYT
v_gene: TRBV2; j_gene: TRBJ1-1; CDR3aa: ASSPQGIRNTEAF
v_gene: TRBV4-1; j_gene: TRBJ2-7; CDR3aa: ASSHSGQASYEQY
v_gene: TRBV9; j_gene: TRBJ2-2; CDR3aa: ASTLTGMNTGELF
v_gene: TRBV27; j_gene: TRBJ2-2; CDR3aa: ASSPGQGAVTGELF
v_gene: TRBV19; j_gene: TRBJ2-4; CDR3aa: ASSMSGPGTSRTKNIQY
v_gene: TRBV30; j_gene: TRBJ1-2; CDR3aa: ACTMGGGNYGYT
v_gene: TRBV19; j_gene: TRBJ1-5; CDR3aa: ASSRGGWGNQPQH
v_gene: TRBV3-1/TRBV3-2; j_gene: TRBJ1-6; CDR3aa: ASSQGLRETPLH
v_gene: TRBV2; j_gene: TRBJ1-5; CDR3aa: ASSVHNSNQPQH
v_gene: TRBV4-1; j_gene: TRBJ2-1; CDR3aa: ASSQVGGIGNEQF
v_gene: TRBV27; j_gene: TRBJ2-2; CDR3aa: ASGPGSGGADGELF
v_gene: TRBV24-1; j_gene: TRBJ1-4; CDR3aa: ATSLRRDSLSNIEKLF
v_gene: TRBV5-1; j_gene: TRBJ1-6; CDR3aa: ASSMGGDSYNSPLH
v_gene: TRBV15; j_gene: TRBJ2-1; CDR3aa: ATSRDRGDPLFSYNEQF
v_gene: TRBV4-1; j_gene: TRBJ1-2; CDR3aa: ASSQVGTQATSNYGYT
v_gene: TRBV19; j_gene: TRBJ1-1; CDR3aa: ASSWTGMNTEAF
v_gene: TRBV9; j_gene: TRBJ2-2; CDR3aa: ASTPRDRNTGELF
v_gene: TRBV15; j_gene: TRBJ1-5; CDR3aa: ATSRSGGGNQPQH
v_gene: TRBV5-1; j_gene: TRBJ1-3; CDR3aa: ASSLGTLGTSGNTIY
v_gene: TRBV5-4; j_gene: TRBJ1-2; CDR3aa: ASSLGGQGDYGYT
v_gene: TRBV25-1; j_gene: TRBJ1-5; CDR3aa: ASTARGGNQPQH
v_gene: TRBV27; j_gene: TRBJ2-7; CDR3aa: ASSLASGSSYEQY
v_gene: TRBV11-2; j_gene: TRBJ2-7; CDR3aa: ASSPGQIYEQY
v_gene: TRBV4-2; j_gene: TRBJ1-1; CDR3aa: ASSQDQGGVTEAF
v_gene: TRBV30; j_gene: TRBJ2-2; CDR3aa: AWTGLAGANTGELF
v_gene: TRBV6-4; j_gene: TRBJ2-3; CDR3aa: ASSAAGGSDTQY
v_gene: TRBV11-2; j_gene: TRBJ2-5; CDR3aa: ASSLAVGQETQY
v_gene: TRBV5-1; j_gene: TRBJ2-3; CDR3aa: ASSLGGLAGTTDTQY
v_gene: TRBV29-1; j_gene: TRBJ2-1; CDR3aa: SVQGAGEF
v_gene: TRBV12-3/TRBV12-4; j_gene: TRBJ1-1; CDR3aa: ASSWVEDTEAF
v_gene: TRBV11-2; j_gene: TRBJ2-1; CDR3aa: ASRQGIEDEQF
v_gene: TRBV18; j_gene: TRBJ2-1; CDR3aa: ASSPLGSNEQF
v_gene: TRBV2; j_gene: TRBJ1-5; CDR3aa: ASSERAGQH
v_gene: TRBV6-5; j_gene: TRBJ2-5; CDR3aa: ATVDRVETQY